This T cell receptor (beta chain) was recorded in a study of graft-versus-host responses after intestinal transplantation. Study information: Recipients were given multivisceral, liver-intestinal, or isolated intestinal transplants. Anti-thymocyte globulin was used for induction in all recipients, who then took tacrolimus and steroids for roughly 3 years.

With 1 base removed from V and 0 bases from J, the gap between germline ends came to 6 bases. Germline V gene data show CDR1 as MNHNS and CDR2 as SASEGT. The CDR3 runs 15 residues. The repertoire was sequenced with immunoSEQ multiplex PCR; TCRdb's copy has only in-frame clones and lacks some. The data contain 74,000 or so clones, around 93% of them singletons. Study results and limitations: Recipient bone marrow held GvH clones, some seen earlier in ileum or blood.

Turning to this clone: Antigen unknown.

The source material was PBMCs, sampled 98 days after intestinal transplantation. The receptor comes from a human patient who received an intestinal transplant, so some T cells may come from the graft donor. This rearrangement joins TRBV6-1 to TRBJ2-2; D is unresolved. The chain's CDR3 is CASSEVAANTGELFF. The DNA for the CDR3 is TGTGCCAGCAGTGAAGTCGCCGCGAACACCGGGGAGCTGTTTTTT.